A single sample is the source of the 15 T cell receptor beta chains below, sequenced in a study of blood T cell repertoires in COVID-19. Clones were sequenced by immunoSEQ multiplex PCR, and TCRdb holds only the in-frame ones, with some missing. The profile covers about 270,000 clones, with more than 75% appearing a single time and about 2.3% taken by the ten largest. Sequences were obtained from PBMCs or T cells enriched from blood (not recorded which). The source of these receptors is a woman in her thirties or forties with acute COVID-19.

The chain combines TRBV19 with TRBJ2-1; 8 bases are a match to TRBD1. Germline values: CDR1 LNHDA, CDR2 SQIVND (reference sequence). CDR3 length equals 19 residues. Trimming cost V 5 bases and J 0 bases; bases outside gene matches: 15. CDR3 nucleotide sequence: TGTGCCAGTAGTGTTAGGGGGCAGGGGGCGATTAGCTCCTACAATGAGCAGTTCTTC. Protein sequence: CASSVRGQGAISSYNEQFF.

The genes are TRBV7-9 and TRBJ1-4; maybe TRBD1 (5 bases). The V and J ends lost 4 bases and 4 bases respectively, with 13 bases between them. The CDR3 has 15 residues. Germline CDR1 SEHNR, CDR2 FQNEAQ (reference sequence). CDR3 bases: TGTGCCAGCAGCTCCCGAAGGGGCCATAATGAAAAACTGTTTTTT. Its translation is CASSSRRGHNEKLFF.

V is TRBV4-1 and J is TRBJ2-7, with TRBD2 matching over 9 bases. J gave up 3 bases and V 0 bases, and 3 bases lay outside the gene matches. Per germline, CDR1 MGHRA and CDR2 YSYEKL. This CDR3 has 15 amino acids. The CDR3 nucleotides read TGCGCCAGCAGCCAAGAGCTGACTAGCGGCTACGAGCAGTACTTC. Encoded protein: CASSQELTSGYEQYF.

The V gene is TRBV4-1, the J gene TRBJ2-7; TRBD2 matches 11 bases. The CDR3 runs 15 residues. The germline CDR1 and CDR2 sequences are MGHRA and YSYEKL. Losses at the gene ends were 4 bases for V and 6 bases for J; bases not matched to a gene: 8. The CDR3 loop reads CASSREGLAGGEQYF. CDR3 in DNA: TGCGCCAGCAGCCGGGAGGGGCTAGCGGGGGGCGAGCAGTACTTC.

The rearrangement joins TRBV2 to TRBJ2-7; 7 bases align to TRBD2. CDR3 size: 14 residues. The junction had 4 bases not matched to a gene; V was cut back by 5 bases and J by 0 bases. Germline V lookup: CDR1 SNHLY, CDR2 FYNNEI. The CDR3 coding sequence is TGTGCCAGCAGTAGCGGGGAGCCCTCCTACGAGCAGTACTTC. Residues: CASSSGEPSYEQYF.

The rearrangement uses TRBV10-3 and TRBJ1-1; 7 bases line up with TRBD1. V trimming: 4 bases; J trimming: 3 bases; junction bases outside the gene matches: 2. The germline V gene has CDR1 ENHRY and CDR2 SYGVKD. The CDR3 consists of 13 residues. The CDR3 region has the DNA TGTGCCATCAGTGGCAGGGGGGACACTGAAGCTTTCTTT. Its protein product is CAISGRGDTEAFF.

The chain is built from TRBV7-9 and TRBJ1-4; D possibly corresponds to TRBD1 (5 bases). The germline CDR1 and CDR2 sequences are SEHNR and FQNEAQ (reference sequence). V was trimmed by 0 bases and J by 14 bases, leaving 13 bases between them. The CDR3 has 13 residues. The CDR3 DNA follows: TGTGCCAGCAGCTTAGCGTGGGGGGAAGATCTGTTTTTT. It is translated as CASSLAWGEDLFF.

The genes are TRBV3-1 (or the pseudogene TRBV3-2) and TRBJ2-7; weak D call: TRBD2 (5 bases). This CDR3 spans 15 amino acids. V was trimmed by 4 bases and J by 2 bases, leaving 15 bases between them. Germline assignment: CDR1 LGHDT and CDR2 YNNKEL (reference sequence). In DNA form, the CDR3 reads TGTGCCAGCAGCCTCAGGAGGACGGTTACCTACGAGCAGTACTTC. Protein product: CASSLRRTVTYEQYF.

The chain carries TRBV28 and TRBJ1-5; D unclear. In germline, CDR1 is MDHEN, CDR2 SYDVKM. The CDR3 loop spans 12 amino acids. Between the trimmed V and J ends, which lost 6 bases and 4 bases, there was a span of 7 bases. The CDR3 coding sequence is TGTGCCAGCAGCCCTCTTAATCAGCCCCAGCATTTT. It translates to CASSPLNQPQHF. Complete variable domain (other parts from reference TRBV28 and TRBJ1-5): DVKVTQSSRYLVKRTGEKVFLECVQDMDHENMFWYRQDPGLGLRLIYFSYDVKMKEKGDIPEGYSVSREKKERFSLILESASTNQTSMYLCASSPLNQPQHFGDGTRLSIL.

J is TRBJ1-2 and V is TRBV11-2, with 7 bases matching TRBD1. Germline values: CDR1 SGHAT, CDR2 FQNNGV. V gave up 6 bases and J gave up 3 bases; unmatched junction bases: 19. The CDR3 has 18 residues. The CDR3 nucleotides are TGTGCCAGCAGGTCTTCCAGGGGGTTTAAAGGGACTGACTATGGCTACACCTTC. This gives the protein CASRSSRGFKGTDYGYTF.

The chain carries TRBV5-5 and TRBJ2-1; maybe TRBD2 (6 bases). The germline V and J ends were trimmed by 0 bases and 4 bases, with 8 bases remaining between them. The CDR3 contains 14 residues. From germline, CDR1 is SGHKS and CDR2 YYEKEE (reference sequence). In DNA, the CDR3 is TGTGCCAGCAGCTTGGGCGGGGTTTACAATGAGCAGTTCTTC. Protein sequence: CASSLGGVYNEQFF.

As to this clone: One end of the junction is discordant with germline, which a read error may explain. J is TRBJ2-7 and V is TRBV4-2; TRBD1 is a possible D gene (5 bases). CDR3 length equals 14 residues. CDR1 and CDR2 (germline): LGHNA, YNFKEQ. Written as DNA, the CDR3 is TGTGCCAGCAGCCAACAAGGGGTTTCCTCCGAGCAGTACTTC. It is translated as CASSQQGVSSEQYF.

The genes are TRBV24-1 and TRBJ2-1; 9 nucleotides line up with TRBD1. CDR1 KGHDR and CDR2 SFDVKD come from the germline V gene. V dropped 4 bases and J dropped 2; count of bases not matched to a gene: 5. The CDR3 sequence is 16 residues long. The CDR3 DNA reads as TGTGCCACCAGTGAACCGGGACAGGGAGCCTACAATGAGCAGTTCTTC. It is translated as CATSEPGQGAYNEQFF.

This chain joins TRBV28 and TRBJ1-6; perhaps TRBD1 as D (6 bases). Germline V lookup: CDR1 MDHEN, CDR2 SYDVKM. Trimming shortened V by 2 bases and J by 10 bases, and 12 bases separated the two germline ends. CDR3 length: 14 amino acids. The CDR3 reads CASSLAGTPSPLHF. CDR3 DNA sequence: TGTGCCAGCAGTTTAGCCGGGACACCATCACCCCTCCACTTT.

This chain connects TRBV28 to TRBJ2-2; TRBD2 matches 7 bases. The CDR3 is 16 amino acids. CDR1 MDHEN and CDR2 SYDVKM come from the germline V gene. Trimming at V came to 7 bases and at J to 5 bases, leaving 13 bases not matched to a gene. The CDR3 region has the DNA TGTGCCAGCAAAGCGGCCGGGACTACCTTAACCGGGGAGCTGTTTTTT. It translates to CASKAAGTTLTGELFF.